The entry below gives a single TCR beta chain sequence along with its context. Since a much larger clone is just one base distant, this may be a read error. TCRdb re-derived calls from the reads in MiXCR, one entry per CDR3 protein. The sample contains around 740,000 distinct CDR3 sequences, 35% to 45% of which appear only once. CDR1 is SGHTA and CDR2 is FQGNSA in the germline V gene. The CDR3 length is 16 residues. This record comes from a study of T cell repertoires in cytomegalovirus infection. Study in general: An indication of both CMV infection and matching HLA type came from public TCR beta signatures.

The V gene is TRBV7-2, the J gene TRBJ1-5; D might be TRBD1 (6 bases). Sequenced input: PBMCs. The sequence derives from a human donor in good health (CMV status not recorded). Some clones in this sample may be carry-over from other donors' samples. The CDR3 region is CASSLWGADSNQPPHF. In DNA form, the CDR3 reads TGTGCCAGCAGCTTGTGGGGGGCCGATAGCAATCAGCCCCCGCATTTT. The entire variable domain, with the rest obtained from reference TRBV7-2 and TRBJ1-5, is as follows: GAGVSQSPSNKVTEKGKDVELRCDPISGHTALYWYRQSLGQGLEFLIYFQGNSAPDKSGLPSDRFSAERTGGSVSTLTIQRTQQEDSAVYLCASSLWGADSNQPPHFGDGTRLSIL.